This T cell receptor beta chain was captured in a study of blood T cells in healthy people across ages. A second PCR of 7 to 11 cycles used a sample-barcoded 5' primer and a J-beta primer mix. TCRdb re-called the 5' RACE reads through MiXCR, storing one row per CDR3 protein. Of around 870,000 distinct CDR3 sequences in the sample, around 26% were seen once. Many counts were recorded for this clonotype. Antigen: not known. Study results and caveats: Significant beta diversity loss was already apparent by age approximately 38, declining roughly linearly. Estimated diversity that came from one million T cells was considered an underestimate.

The V gene end was trimmed by 6 bases and the J gene end by 4 bases; junction bases not matched to a gene: 11. This CDR3 spans 16 amino acids. Germline CDR1 MNHEY, CDR2 SVGEGT. The specimen sequenced was blood. The V call is TRBV6-2 or TRBV6-3, the J call TRBJ1-5; the match to TRBD1 covers 8 bases. The receptor was derived from a woman older than 75 in good health. The CDR3 DNA is TGTGCCAGCAGCGAAATCGGACAGGGTCGGAATCAGCCCCAGCATTTT. This encodes CASSEIGQGRNQPQHF.